This TCR beta chain was captured in a study of CD8+ T cells in alopecia areata. RNA extraction and reverse transcription yielded cDNA as sequencing template. Sequencing was performed with immunoSEQ multiplex PCR; in TCRdb, only in-frame clones are kept and a portion is missing. The sample lists roughly 200,000 clones; more than 55% were seen once. V was pared by 0 bases and J by 6 bases, with 2 bases between. The CDR3 totals 12 residues. Germline-derived CDR1 and CDR2 are KGHSH and LQKENI. PBMC-derived CD4+ and CD8+ T cells were sorted. This TCR was recovered from a human donor in good health. The chain is built from TRBV18 and TRBJ2-2; no definite D call. The sample consisted of CD8+ T cells sorted from blood. The CDR3 DNA follows: TGTGCCAGCTCACCACCCCCCGGGGAGCTGTTTTTT. Protein sequence: CASSPPPGELFF.